This T cell receptor beta chain derives from a study of CDR3 diversity in severe acne. CDR1 is SGHTA, CDR2 FQGNSA, per germline. The J segment lost 10 bases and the V segment lost 1 base, leaving 9 bases of the junction unmatched. The CDR3 totals 15 residues. TCRdb reprocessed the PCR reads via MiXCR and lists one record per CDR3 protein. The top ten hold roughly 9.1% of the sample, which has about 85,000 distinct CDR3 sequences, about 48% seen once. The sample was blood. The chain has TRBV7-2 and TRBJ2-1, with 8 nucleotides matching TRBD1. This TCR came from a male donor in good health, serving as a control. The CDR3 loop is CASSLGAGGCWEQFF. CDR3 sequence (DNA): TGTGCCAGCAGCTTAGGGGCAGGGGGCTGTTGGGAGCAGTTCTTC. Based on the CDR3 plus reference TRBV7-2 and TRBJ2-1, the full variable domain is GAGVSQSPSNKVTEKGKDVELRCDPISGHTALYWYRQSLGQGLEFLIYFQGNSAPDKSGLPSDRFSAERTGGSVSTLTIQRTQQEDSAVYLCASSLGAGGCWEQFFGPGTRLTVL.